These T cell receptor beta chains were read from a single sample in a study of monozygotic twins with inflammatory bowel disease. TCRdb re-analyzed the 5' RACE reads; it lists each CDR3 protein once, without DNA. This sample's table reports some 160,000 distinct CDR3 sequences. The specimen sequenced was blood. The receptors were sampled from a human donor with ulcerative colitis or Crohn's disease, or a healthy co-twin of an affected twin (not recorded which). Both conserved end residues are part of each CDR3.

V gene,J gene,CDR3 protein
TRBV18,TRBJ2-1,CASSPAVLAGEEQYF
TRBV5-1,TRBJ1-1,CASSLAQGGLDTEAFF
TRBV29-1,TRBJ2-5,CSVEDPLADLQETQYF
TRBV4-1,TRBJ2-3,CASSQEGAGQSTDTQYF
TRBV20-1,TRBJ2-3,CSGLGADTQYF
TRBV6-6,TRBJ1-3,CASSPGTVGNTIYF
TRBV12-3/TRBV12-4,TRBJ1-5,CASSFSGGNQPQHF
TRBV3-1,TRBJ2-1,CASSQMEYEQFF
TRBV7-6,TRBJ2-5,CASSASGSGYQETQYF
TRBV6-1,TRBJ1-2,CASSLAQPTDYGYTF